This TCR beta chain derives from a study of tumor-infiltrating lymphocytes in primary liver carcinoma. Study in general: Men as well as women, aged 30 to 69 years, made up the patients. Read depth, roughly 3.5 to 8 million productive TCRbeta reads, did not differ significantly between tissues.

Germline DNA was also extracted, and blood RNA was taken from unsorted whole blood. Patients carried chronic HBV infection without prior treatment. The collection of approximately 3.7 milliliters of peripheral blood preceded surgery. Using a constant-region primer together with ProtoScript II reverse transcriptase, TCR beta cDNA was made from 500 ng of total RNA. Three nested multiplex PCR rounds of slightly modified ARM-PCR generated TCR beta libraries. Each of the first two PCR rounds ran 9 to 11 cycles with TRBV1-TRBV30 forward and C-beta reverse primers. Each CDR3 protein is one row after TCRdb ran MiXCR on the multiplex PCR reads. The sample carries approximately 300,000 distinct CDR3 sequences, more than 55% recorded once. This CDR3 has 13 residues. The germline gives CDR1 MNHNS, CDR2 SASEGT. This clonotype was observed a few times. A much larger clonotype is one base distant, so this may be a read error.

The chain links TRBV6-1 to TRBJ1-1, with a possible D match to TRBD1 (5 bases). This clonotype was obtained from a man in his forties or fifties with primary liver carcinoma and hepatitis B virus infection. Sequenced: peripheral blood. DNA for the CDR3: TGTACCAGCAGCAGGGTCTGGGACACTGAAGCTTTCTTT. Protein sequence: CTSSRVWDTEAFF.